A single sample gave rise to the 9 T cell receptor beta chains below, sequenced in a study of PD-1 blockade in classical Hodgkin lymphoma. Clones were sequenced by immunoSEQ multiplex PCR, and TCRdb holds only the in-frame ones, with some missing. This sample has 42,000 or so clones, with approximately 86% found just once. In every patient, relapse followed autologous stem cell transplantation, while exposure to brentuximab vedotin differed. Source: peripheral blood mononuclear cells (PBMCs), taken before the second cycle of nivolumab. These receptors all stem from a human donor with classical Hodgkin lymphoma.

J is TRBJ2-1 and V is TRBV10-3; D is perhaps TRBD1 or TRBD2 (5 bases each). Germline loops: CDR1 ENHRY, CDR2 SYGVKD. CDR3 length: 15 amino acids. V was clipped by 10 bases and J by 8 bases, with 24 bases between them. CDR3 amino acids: CATTSGTPAWDEQFF. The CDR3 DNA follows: TGTGCCACTACCTCCGGGACCCCCGCCTGGGATGAGCAGTTCTTC.

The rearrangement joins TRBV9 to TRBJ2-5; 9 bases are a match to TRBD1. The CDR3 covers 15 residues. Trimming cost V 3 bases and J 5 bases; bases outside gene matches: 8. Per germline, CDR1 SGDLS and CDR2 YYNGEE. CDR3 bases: TGTGCCAGCAGCGAGGGGGGACAGGGCATCGAGACCCAGTACTTC. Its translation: CASSEGGQGIETQYF.

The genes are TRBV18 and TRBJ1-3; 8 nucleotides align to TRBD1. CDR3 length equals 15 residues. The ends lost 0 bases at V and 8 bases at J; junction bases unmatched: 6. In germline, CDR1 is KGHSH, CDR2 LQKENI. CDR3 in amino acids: CASSPPGTGGHTIYF. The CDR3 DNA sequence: TGTGCCAGCTCACCACCGGGAACAGGGGGACACACCATATATTTT.

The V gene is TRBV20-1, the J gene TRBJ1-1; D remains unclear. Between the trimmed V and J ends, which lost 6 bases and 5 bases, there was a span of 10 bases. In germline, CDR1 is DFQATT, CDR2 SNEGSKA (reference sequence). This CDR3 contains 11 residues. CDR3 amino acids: CSALGRTEAFF. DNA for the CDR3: TGCAGTGCCCTTGGTAGGACTGAAGCTTTCTTT.

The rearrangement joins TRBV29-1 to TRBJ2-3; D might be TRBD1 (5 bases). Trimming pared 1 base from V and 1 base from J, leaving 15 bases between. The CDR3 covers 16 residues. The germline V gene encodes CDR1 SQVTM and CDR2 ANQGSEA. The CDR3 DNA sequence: TGCAGCGTTGAAGGTTCCCCGCTAGGGGGCACAGATACGCAGTATTTT. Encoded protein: CSVEGSPLGGTDTQYF.

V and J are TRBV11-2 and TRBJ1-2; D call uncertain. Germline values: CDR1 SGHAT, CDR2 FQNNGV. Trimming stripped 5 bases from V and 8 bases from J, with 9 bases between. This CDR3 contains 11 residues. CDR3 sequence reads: CASSRGGGYTF. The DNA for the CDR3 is TGTGCCAGCAGCCGTGGCGGCGGCTACACCTTC.

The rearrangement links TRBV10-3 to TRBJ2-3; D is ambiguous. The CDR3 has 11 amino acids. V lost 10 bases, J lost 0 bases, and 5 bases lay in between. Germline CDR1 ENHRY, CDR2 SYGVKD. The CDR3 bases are TGTGCCACCGGGAGCACAGATACGCAGTATTTT. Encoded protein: CATGSTDTQYF.

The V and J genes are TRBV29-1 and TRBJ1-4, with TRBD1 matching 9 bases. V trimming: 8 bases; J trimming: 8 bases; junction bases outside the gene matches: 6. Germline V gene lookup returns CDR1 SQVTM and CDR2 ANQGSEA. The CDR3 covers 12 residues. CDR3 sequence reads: CSPDRGREKLFF. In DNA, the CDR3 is TGCAGCCCGGACAGGGGACGCGAAAAACTGTTTTTT. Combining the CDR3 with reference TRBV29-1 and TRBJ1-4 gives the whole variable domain SAVISQKPSRDICQRGTSLTIQCQVDSQVTMMFWYRQQPGQSLTLIATANQGSEATYESGFVIDKFPISRPNLTFSTLTVSNMSPEDSSIYLCSPDRGREKLFFGSGTQLSVL.

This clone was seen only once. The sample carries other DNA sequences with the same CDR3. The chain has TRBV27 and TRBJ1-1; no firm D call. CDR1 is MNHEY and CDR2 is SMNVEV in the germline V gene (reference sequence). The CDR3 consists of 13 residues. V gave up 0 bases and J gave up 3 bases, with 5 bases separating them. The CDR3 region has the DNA TGTGCCAGCAGTTTATCGAGGGACACTGAAGCTTTCTTT. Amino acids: CASSLSRDTEAFF.